This T cell receptor beta chain was profiled in a study of shared clonotypes between healthy human individuals. This CDR3 is built from 14 residues. V lost 4 bases and J lost 1, with 10 bases in between. Germline V gene data show CDR1 as LNHDA and CDR2 as SQIVND (reference sequence). Study donors comprised healthy, HIV-negative adults devoid of recent acute infection or vaccination. To make CD8 memory, CD45RO+ cells were put together with CCR7-negative CD45RA+ TemRA cells. As concerns this clone: What it recognizes is unknown.

TCRdb's table, derived via immunoSEQ multiplex PCR, lists solely in-frame clones and lacks some. Here the sample spans roughly 700,000 clones, about 90% being singletons. Findings and caveats of the study: Clonotype sharing among the donors was expected to vary with sequencing depth. Against clonotypes common to all four donors, non-shared ones had lower generation probabilities.

Material: memory CD8+ T cells from PBMCs. Subset reported: CD45RO+ cells pooled with CCR7-negative TemRA cells. This chain links TRBV19 with TRBJ1-1, with D perhaps matching TRBD1 (6 bases). The sequence was collected from a man younger than 30 in good health. Some clones in this sample may be carry-over from other donors' samples. CDR3 loop: CASSTGHKNTEAFF. Written as DNA, the CDR3 is TGTGCCAGTAGTACGGGACACAAGAACACTGAAGCTTTCTTT.